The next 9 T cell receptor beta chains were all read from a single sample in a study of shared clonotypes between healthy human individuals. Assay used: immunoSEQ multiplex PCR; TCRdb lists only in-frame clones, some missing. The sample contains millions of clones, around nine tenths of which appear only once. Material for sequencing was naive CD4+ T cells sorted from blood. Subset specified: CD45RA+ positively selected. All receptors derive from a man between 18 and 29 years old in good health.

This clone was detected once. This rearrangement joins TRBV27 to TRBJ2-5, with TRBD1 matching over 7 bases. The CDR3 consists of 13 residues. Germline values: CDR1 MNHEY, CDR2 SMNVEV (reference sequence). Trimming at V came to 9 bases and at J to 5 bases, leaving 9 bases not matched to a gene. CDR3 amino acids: CASYDRVGETQYF. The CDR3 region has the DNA TGTGCCAGTTATGACAGGGTCGGCGAGACCCAGTACTTC.

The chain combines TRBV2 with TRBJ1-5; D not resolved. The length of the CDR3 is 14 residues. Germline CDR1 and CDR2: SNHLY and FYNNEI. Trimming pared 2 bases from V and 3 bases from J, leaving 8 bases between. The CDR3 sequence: CASSESSDNQPQHF. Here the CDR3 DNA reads TGTGCCAGCAGTGAATCGAGTGACAATCAGCCCCAGCATTTT.

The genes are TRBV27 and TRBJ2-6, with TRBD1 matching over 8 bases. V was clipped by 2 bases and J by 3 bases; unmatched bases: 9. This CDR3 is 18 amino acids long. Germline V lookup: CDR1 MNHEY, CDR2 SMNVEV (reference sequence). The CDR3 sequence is CASSLRGTGTSGANVLTF. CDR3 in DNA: TGTGCCAGCAGTTTAAGGGGGACAGGCACAAGTGGGGCCAACGTCCTGACTTTC.

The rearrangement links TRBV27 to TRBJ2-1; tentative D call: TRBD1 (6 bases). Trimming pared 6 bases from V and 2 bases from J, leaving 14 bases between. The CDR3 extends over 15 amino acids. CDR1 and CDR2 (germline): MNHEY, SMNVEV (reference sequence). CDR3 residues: CASSPTGSTYNEQFF. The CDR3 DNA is TGTGCCAGCAGCCCCACAGGGAGTACCTACAATGAGCAGTTCTTC.

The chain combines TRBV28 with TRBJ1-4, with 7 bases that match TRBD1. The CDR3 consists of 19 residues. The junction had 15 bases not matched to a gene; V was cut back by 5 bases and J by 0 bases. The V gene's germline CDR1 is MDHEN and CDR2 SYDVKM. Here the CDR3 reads CASSLPWDRKLSTNEKLFF. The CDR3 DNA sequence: TGTGCCAGCAGTCTACCCTGGGACAGAAAACTTTCAACTAATGAAAAACTGTTTTTT.

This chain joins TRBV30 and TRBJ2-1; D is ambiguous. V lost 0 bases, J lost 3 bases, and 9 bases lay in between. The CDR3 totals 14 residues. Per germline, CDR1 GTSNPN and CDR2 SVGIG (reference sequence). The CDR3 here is CAWSVIRDYNEQFF. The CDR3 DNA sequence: TGTGCCTGGAGTGTTATCCGAGACTACAATGAGCAGTTCTTC.

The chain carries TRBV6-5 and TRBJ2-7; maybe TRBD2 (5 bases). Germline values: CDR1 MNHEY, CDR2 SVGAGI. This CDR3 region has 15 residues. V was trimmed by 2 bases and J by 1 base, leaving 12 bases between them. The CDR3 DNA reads TGTGCCAGCAGTTACGTTCGGGGAAGATCCTACGAGCAGTACTTC. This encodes CASSYVRGRSYEQYF.

In DNA form, the CDR3 reads TGCGCCACATGGACGGTTAACTATGGCTACACCTTC. It translates to CATWTVNYGYTF. The chain is built from TRBV10-1 and TRBJ1-2; D call uncertain. There are 12 residues in the CDR3. V was cut by 10 bases and J by 1 base, with 10 bases left in between. Per germline, CDR1 WNHNN and CDR2 SYGVQD (reference sequence).

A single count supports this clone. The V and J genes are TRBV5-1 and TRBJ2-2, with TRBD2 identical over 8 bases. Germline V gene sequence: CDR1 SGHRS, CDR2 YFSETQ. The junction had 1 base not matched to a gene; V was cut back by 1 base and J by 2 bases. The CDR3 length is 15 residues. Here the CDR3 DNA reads TGCGCCAGCAGCTTGAGCGGGAGCAACACCGGGGAGCTGTTTTTT. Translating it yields CASSLSGSNTGELFF.